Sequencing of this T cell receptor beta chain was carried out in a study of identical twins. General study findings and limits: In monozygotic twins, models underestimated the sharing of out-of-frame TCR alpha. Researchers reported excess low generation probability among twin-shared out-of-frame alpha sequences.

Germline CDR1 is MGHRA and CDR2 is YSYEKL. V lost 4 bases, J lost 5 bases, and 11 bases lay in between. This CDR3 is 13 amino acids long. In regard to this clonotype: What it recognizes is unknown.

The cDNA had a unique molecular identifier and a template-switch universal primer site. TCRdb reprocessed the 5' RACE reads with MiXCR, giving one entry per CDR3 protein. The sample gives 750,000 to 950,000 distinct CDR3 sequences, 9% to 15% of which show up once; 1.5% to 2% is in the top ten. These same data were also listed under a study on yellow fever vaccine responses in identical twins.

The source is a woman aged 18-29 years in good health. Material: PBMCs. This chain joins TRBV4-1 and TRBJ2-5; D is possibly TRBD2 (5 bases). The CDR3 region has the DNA TGCGCCAGCAGCCCCGGGATTCCTGAGACCCAGTACTTC. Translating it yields CASSPGIPETQYF.